Presented here are 21 T cell receptor beta chains from one specimen sequenced in a study of T cell repertoires in cytomegalovirus infection. No antigen has been assigned to these receptors. MiXCR was run by TCRdb on the reads, yielding one entry per CDR3 protein. This table has about 890,000 distinct CDR3 sequences, roughly 30% appearing once. Sequencing was performed on cultured CD8+ T cells from PBMCs, taken from culture after CMV antigen stimulation. The receptors stem from a human donor in good health (CMV status not recorded). Some clones in this sample may be carry-over from other donors' samples.

This chain joins TRBV7-9 and TRBJ1-4; D gene unclear. Germline V gene sequence: CDR1 SEHNR, CDR2 FQNEAQ (reference sequence). Trimming left V 6 bases short and J 8 bases short, with 22 bases between. This CDR3 comprises 16 residues. CDR3 bases: TGTGCCAGCAGGCCGGAACGGACCGATTTCGGGGAAAAACTGTTTTTT. It translates to CASRPERTDFGEKLFF.

The chain combines TRBV6-1 with TRBJ1-5; TRBD1 matches 8 bases. Trimming at V came to 6 bases and at J to 3 bases, leaving 10 bases not matched to a gene. Germline CDR1 MNHNS, CDR2 SASEGT. The CDR3 consists of 16 residues. CDR3 sequence: CASRIVRGQDNQPQHF. The CDR3 coding sequence is TGTGCCAGCAGGATCGTGAGGGGACAGGACAATCAGCCCCAGCATTTT.

The rearrangement uses TRBV10-3 and TRBJ2-5; 14 bases agree with TRBD2. Germline V gene data show CDR1 as ENHRY and CDR2 as SYGVKD. The CDR3 totals 17 residues. Trimming took 6 bases from V and 4 from J; bases not matched to a gene: 10. This CDR3 reads CAIRPGTSGGPGETQYF. CDR3 sequence (DNA): TGTGCCATCAGACCCGGGACTAGCGGGGGTCCGGGAGAGACCCAGTACTTC.

Remarks on this clonotype: The germline gene is not matched at one end of the junction; a read error may be the cause. The chain uses TRBV7-6 and TRBJ2-3; 7 nucleotides match TRBD1. The CDR3 is made up of 14 amino acids. From germline, CDR1 is SGHVS and CDR2 FNYEAQ. CDR3 DNA: TGTGCTAGCAGCTCGACAGGGTTTGGAGATACGCAGTATTTT. Translation: CASSSTGFGDTQYF.

In its sample, this clonotype was seen a few times. The genes are TRBV7-4 and TRBJ1-2, with 8 bases aligning to TRBD1. V gave up 4 bases and J gave up 3 bases; unmatched junction bases: 4. The CDR3 length is 14 residues. Germline V gives CDR1 SGHVT, CDR2 SQSDAQ. The CDR3 bases are TGTGCCAGCAGCTCGGGACAGGAGTACTATGGCTACACCTTC. Protein product: CASSSGQEYYGYTF.

This chain's CDR3 is CASEGGRVTPTDTQYF. The CDR3 nucleotides are TGTGCCAGCGAAGGGGGGAGGGTCACCCCCACAGATACGCAGTATTTT. This chain joins TRBV3-1 and TRBJ2-3; D possibly corresponds to TRBD2 (7 bases). The CDR3 contains 16 residues. Trimming pared 8 bases from V and 2 bases from J, leaving 20 bases between. CDR1 is LGHDT and CDR2 is YNNKEL in the germline V gene (reference sequence).

This clonotype was recorded at least ten times. The J gene is TRBJ2-5, the V gene TRBV7-8; TRBD2 matches 9 bases. After removal of 2 bases from V and 3 bases from J, the junction contained 4 bases not matched to a gene. The CDR3 loop spans 15 amino acids. The V gene's germline CDR1 is SGHVS and CDR2 FQNEAQ. In nucleotides, the CDR3 is TGTGCCAGCAGCTTACAGCGGGGGGAGAAAGAGACCCAGTACTTC. Encoded protein: CASSLQRGEKETQYF.

Concerning this clonotype: This may be a read error, as it is one base from a much larger clone. The chain carries TRBV7-2 and TRBJ2-7; D uncertain. Germline loops: CDR1 SGHTA, CDR2 FQGNSA. The CDR3 extends over 15 amino acids. DNA for the CDR3: TGTGTCAGCAGCCCGGTAGGCCTGAGCTCCTACGAGCAGTACTTC. It is translated as CVSSPVGLSSYEQYF.

The rearrangement joins TRBV7-8 to TRBJ1-2; D remains unclear. This CDR3 has 14 amino acids. The V and J ends lost 1 base and 4 bases respectively, with 10 bases between them. The V gene's germline CDR1 is SGHVS and CDR2 FQNEAQ. The CDR3 DNA is TGTGCCAGCAGCTTAGGCGGGGTTGGCTATGGCTACACCTTC. As protein: CASSLGGVGYGYTF.

This clonotype has more than one count but fewer than ten. The rearrangement joins TRBV5-4 to TRBJ1-1; 12 bases line up with TRBD1. The CDR3 contains 17 residues. The germline V gene encodes CDR1 SGHNT and CDR2 YYREEE (reference sequence). J lost 0 bases, V lost 5 bases, and 8 bases had no gene match. The CDR3 here is CASRHGTGGDLNTEAFF. CDR3 bases: TGTGCCAGCAGACATGGGACAGGGGGCGACTTGAACACTGAAGCTTTCTTT.

The chain links TRBV19 to TRBJ2-3; the D gene is possibly TRBD2 (7 bases). V was shortened by 0 bases and J by 2 bases, with 12 bases between the two germline ends. The germline V gene has CDR1 LNHDA and CDR2 SQIVND (reference sequence). This CDR3 comprises 16 residues. The CDR3 loop reads CASSIERGGLTDTQYF. In DNA, the CDR3 is TGTGCCAGTAGTATAGAGCGCGGGGGCCTCACAGATACGCAGTATTTT.

J is TRBJ2-1 and V is TRBV27; 9 bases line up with TRBD1. V trimming: 3 bases; J trimming: 3 bases; junction bases outside the gene matches: 6. The CDR3 has 16 amino acids. In germline, CDR1 is MNHEY, CDR2 SMNVEV (reference sequence). The CDR3 sequence: CASSFPQGAGYNEQFF. CDR3 DNA sequence: TGTGCCAGCAGTTTCCCACAGGGGGCGGGCTACAATGAGCAGTTCTTC.

This clonotype was counted many times. The chain links TRBV7-9 to TRBJ2-3, with no clear D. CDR1 and CDR2 from the germline V gene are SEHNR and FQNEAQ (reference sequence). This CDR3 region has 13 residues. V was clipped by 5 bases and J by 1 base, with 7 bases between them. CDR3 sequence (DNA): TGTGCCAGCAGCCCTAGAGGCACAGATACGCAGTATTTT. Its protein is CASSPRGTDTQYF.

This clonotype was counted a few times. CDR3 nucleotide sequence: TGTGCCAGCAGCTTAGTCGGATTTGGGGGACAGGGCGGAGAGCAGTACTTC. The encoded protein is CASSLVGFGGQGGEQYF. This sequence joins TRBV7-8 and TRBJ2-7; 9 bases are a match to TRBD1. Trimming cost V 1 base and J 7 bases; bases outside gene matches: 14. The CDR3 runs to 17 residues. Germline CDR1 and CDR2: SGHVS and FQNEAQ.

This clonotype was counted only a few times. The V and J genes are TRBV7-9 and TRBJ2-7, with unresolved D. The germline V gene has CDR1 SEHNR and CDR2 FQNEAQ (reference sequence). The CDR3 is 12 amino acids. V dropped 4 bases and J dropped 7 bases, with 11 bases sitting between them. The CDR3 nucleotides are TGTGCCAGCAGCTACCCCCGCGGAGAGCAGTACTTC. Protein: CASSYPRGEQYF.

This clonotype was recorded a few times. J is TRBJ1-6 and V is TRBV19; a possible D gene is TRBD1 (5 bases). Germline V gives CDR1 LNHDA, CDR2 SQIVND (reference sequence). The V gene lost 3 bases and the J gene lost 8 bases, with 8 bases spanning the gap. The CDR3 contains 13 residues. The CDR3 bases are TGTGCCAGTAGTATTGGAGGGGATTCACCCCTCCACTTT. Amino acid sequence: CASSIGGDSPLHF. The full variable domain, with the rest looked up from reference TRBV19 and TRBJ1-6, is DGGITQSPKYLFRKEGQNVTLSCEQNLNHDAMYWYRQDPGQGLRLIYYSQIVNDFQKGDIAEGYSVSREKKESFPLTVTSAQKNPTAFYLCASSIGGDSPLHFGNGTRLTVT.

The gene calls are TRBV15 and TRBJ2-2; no clear D gene. This CDR3 is 15 amino acids long. CDR1 and CDR2 from the germline V gene are LNHNV and YYDKDF (reference sequence). The germline V and J ends were trimmed by 9 bases and 0 bases, with 14 bases remaining between them. Here the CDR3 reads CATGSDPTNTGELFF. The CDR3 DNA reads as TGTGCCACAGGATCGGACCCCACGAACACCGGGGAGCTGTTTTTT.

The chain has TRBV4-1 and TRBJ1-1; no definite D call. The CDR3 has 13 residues. Between the trimmed V and J ends, which lost 2 bases and 7 bases, there was a span of 11 bases. Germline V gene data show CDR1 as MGHRA and CDR2 as YSYEKL. CDR3 amino acids: CASSQSAGGEAFF. The CDR3 region has the DNA TGCGCCAGCAGCCAAAGCGCCGGAGGTGAAGCTTTCTTT.

This clonotype was observed a handful of times. The V gene is TRBV20-1, the J gene TRBJ2-7, with 8 bases matching TRBD1. Germline CDR1 and CDR2: DFQATT and SNEGSKA (reference sequence). V trimming: 0 bases; J trimming: 2 bases; junction bases outside the gene matches: 12. This CDR3 spans 17 amino acids. The CDR3 DNA is TGCAGTGCTAGAGAGAGGCGTGACAGGGGTGTTCCCTACGAGCAGTACTTC. This codes for CSARERRDRGVPYEQYF.

Written as DNA, the CDR3 is TGTGCCAGCAGTTACTCGATCCTTGGCGGGGAGCTGTTTTTT. As protein: CASSYSILGGELFF. The chain uses TRBV6-5 and TRBJ2-2; D is unresolved. This CDR3 has 14 amino acids. With 0 bases removed from V and 7 bases from J, the gap between germline ends came to 9 bases. CDR1 and CDR2 (germline): MNHEY, SVGAGI.

This clonotype was recorded once. The CDR3 reads CASSLAYARDHEQYF. CDR3 nucleotide sequence: TGTGCCAGCAGCTTAGCATATGCCAGGGATCACGAGCAGTACTTC. V is TRBV7-2 and J is TRBJ2-7, with a possible D match to TRBD1 (5 bases). The CDR3 consists of 15 residues. From germline, CDR1 is SGHTA and CDR2 FQGNSA. V dropped 0 bases and J dropped 5 bases, with 14 bases sitting between them.